These 4 T cell receptor beta chains originate from one sample sequenced in a study of shared clonotypes between healthy human individuals. Naive CD8 cells lacked CD45RO, underwent positive selection for CCR7 and left out terminally differentiated effector memory CD45RA+ cells. Clones were read by immunoSEQ multiplex PCR, and TCRdb kept only the in-frame ones, dropping some. The sample lists nearly 600,000 clones; roughly 95% were seen once. Material: naive CD8+ T cells sorted from blood. Receptors originate from a woman aged 25 to 45 in good health.

This clone was seen a few times. V and J are TRBV19 and TRBJ1-1; the match to TRBD1 covers 7 bases. This CDR3 comprises 14 residues. With 4 bases clipped from V and 7 bases from J, the junction kept 9 bases outside the gene matches. Germline CDR1 is LNHDA and CDR2 is SQIVND (reference sequence). The CDR3 protein is CASSTQGIRGEAFF. The CDR3 DNA reads as TGTGCCAGTAGTACACAGGGGATAAGGGGTGAAGCTTTCTTT.

CDR3 nucleotides: TGTGCCAGCAGTTACTCGGGCCTTAAAGGGAACACTGAAGCTTTCTTT. Its protein is CASSYSGLKGNTEAFF. This chain connects TRBV6-5 to TRBJ1-1; D is ambiguous. CDR3 size: 16 residues. The germline V gene encodes CDR1 MNHEY and CDR2 SVGAGI. Trimming removed 0 bases at V and 1 base at J, with 12 bases between.

V is TRBV28 and J is TRBJ2-2, with TRBD1 as a possible D gene (5 bases). This CDR3 spans 16 amino acids. Germline V gives CDR1 MDHEN, CDR2 SYDVKM. V was cut by 7 bases and J by 6 bases, with 21 bases left in between. The CDR3 nucleotides are TGTGCCAGCACCTTCCGGGCAGGGATGAATTCCGGGGAGCTGTTTTTT. As protein: CASTFRAGMNSGELFF.

For the CDR3, the DNA is TGTGCCAGCAGTGTCCACCAGGGGAACGCCTACGAGCAGTACTTC. As protein: CASSVHQGNAYEQYF. The chain is built from TRBV27 and TRBJ2-7, with D maybe TRBD1 (6 bases). Trimming removed 5 bases from V and 2 bases from J, with 16 bases in between. CDR1 and CDR2 (germline): MNHEY, SMNVEV (reference sequence). The CDR3 is 15 residues long.